A selection of T cell receptor beta chains follows, all from one sample in a study of blood T cells in healthy people across ages. Via MiXCR, TCRdb re-called the 5' RACE reads, giving one row per CDR3 protein. Of about 1.1 million distinct CDR3 sequences in the sample, 30% to 40% were seen once. The specimen was blood. The receptor source for this set is a man aged 18-30 years in good health. Both conserved end residues are part of each CDR3. Fields, in order: V gene, J gene, D gene, CDR3 length, CDR3 protein. The D gene is left open where the match is weak.

TRBV28	TRBJ2-5	TRBD2	16	CVSTSPGLAFSETQYF
TRBV7-3	TRBJ1-5	NA	15	CASSLRSDVNQPQHF
TRBV3-1	TRBJ2-3	TRBD1	15	CASSHRQGHTDTQYF
TRBV6-2/TRBV6-3	TRBJ2-5	NA	14	CASITSGRRETQYF
TRBV12-5	TRBJ2-3	NA	14	CASGLGGRSDTQYF
TRBV5-1	TRBJ2-3	NA	18	CASTKWSPQGGSTDTQYF
TRBV2	TRBJ1-1	TRBD1	13	CASSARTGTEAFF
TRBV6-5	TRBJ1-6	NA	13	CASTADYNSPLHF
TRBV29-1	TRBJ2-2	NA	15	CSVFGSRVGTGELFF
TRBV9	TRBJ1-5	NA	19	CASSVANCVGPAPDQPQHF
TRBV7-2	TRBJ1-5	TRBD1	16	CASSLVANRGDQPQHF
TRBV20-1	TRBJ1-5	NA	14	CSARDREYNQPQHF
TRBV7-2	TRBJ2-3	NA	15	CASSLVGFPTDTQYF
TRBV4-3	TRBJ1-4	NA	14	CASSQDYLDEKLFF